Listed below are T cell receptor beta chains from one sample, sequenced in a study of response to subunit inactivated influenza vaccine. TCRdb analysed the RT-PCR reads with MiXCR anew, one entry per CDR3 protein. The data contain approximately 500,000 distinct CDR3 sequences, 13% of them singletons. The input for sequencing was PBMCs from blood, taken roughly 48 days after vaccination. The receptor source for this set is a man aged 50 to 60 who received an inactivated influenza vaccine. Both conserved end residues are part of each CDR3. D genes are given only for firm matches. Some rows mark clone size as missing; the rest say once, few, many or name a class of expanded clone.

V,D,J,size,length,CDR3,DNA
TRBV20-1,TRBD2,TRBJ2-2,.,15,CSARDAAGSTGELFF,TGCAGTGCTAGAGATGCAGCGGGATCCACCGGGGAGCTGTTTTTT
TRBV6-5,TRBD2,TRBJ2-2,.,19,CASSYSRGERGANTGELFF,TGTGCCAGCAGTTACTCGAGGGGGGAGCGGGGGGCGAACACCGGGGAGCTGTTTTTT
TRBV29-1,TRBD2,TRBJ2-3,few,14,CSVLAGGPTDTQYF,TGCAGCGTTCTAGCGGGGGGGCCGACAGATACGCAGTATTTT
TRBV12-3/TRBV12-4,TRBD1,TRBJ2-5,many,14,CASSEPDRRETQYF,TGTGCCAGCAGTGAGCCGGACAGGAGGGAGACCCAGTACTTC
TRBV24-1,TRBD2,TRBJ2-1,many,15,CATSDPAGADNEQFF,TGTGCCACCAGTGATCCAGCGGGAGCTGACAATGAGCAGTTCTTC
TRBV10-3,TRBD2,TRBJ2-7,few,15,CAISSGTSGIYEQYF,TGTGCCATCAGTTCAGGGACTAGCGGGATCTACGAGCAGTACTTC
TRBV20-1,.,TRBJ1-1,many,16,CSARDPRGSLNTEAFF,TGCAGTGCTAGAGATCCTCGGGGTTCCCTCAACACTGAAGCTTTCTTT
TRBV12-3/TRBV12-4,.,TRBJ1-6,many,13,CASSYLRGSPLHF,TGTGCCAGCAGTTATCTGAGGGGTTCACCCCTCCACTTT
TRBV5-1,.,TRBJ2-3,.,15,CASSPWAANTDTQYF,TGCGCCAGCAGCCCTTGGGCCGCGAACACAGATACGCAGTATTTT
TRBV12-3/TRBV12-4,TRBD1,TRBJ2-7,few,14,CASSLWDRHYEQYF,TGTGCCAGCAGTTTATGGGACAGACACTACGAGCAGTACTTC
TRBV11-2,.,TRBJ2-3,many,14,CASSRGLDTDTQYF,TGTGCCAGCAGCCGGGGACTTGACACAGATACGCAGTATTTT
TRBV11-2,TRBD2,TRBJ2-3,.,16,CASSLGSSGVTDTQYF,TGTGCCAGCAGCTTAGGCTCTAGCGGGGTGACAGATACGCAGTATTTT
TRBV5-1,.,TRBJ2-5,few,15,CASSLSTGDQETQYF,TGCGCCAGCAGCTTGTCTACAGGAGATCAAGAGACCCAGTACTTC
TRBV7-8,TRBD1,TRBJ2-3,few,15,CASSIGQGRTDTQYF,TGTGCCAGCAGCATCGGACAGGGGAGGACAGATACGCAGTATTTT
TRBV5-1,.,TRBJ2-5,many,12,CASRGSQETQYF,TGCGCCAGCAGGGGCAGTCAAGAGACCCAGTACTTC
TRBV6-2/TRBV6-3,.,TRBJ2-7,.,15,CASSYRPAGTISPYF,TGTGCCAGCAGTTACCGCCCAGCGGGGACAATTAGTCCGTACTTC
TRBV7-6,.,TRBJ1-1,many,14,CASSSPGRNTEAFF,TGTGCCAGCAGTAGTCCGGGACGGAACACTGAAGCTTTCTTT
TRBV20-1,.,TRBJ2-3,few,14,CSARPVSLSDTQYF,TGCAGTGCTAGGCCCGTGTCACTCTCAGATACGCAGTATTTT
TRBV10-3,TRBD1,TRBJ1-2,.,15,CAISDLGQRNYGYTF,TGTGCCATCAGTGACCTGGGACAGCGCAACTATGGCTACACCTTC
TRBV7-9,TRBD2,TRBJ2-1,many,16,CASSFTSGGAYNEQFF,TGTGCCAGCAGCTTTACTAGCGGGGGGGCCTACAATGAGCAGTTCTTC
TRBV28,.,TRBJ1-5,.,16,CASSLRGGTGGQPQHF,TGTGCCAGCAGTTTAAGAGGAGGGACTGGTGGTCAGCCCCAGCATTTT
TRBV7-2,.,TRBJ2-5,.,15,CASSLRAGGAETQYF,TGTGCCAGCAGCCTGCGAGCGGGTGGGGCAGAGACCCAGTACTTC
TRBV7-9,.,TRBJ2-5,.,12,CASSPTSQTQYF,TGTGCCAGCAGCCCCACCTCCCAGACCCAGTACTTC
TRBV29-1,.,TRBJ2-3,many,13,CSVDAPGTDTQYF,TGCAGCGTTGATGCTCCGGGCACAGATACGCAGTATTTT
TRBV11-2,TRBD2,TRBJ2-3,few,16,CASSLGTSVGTDTQYF,TGTGCCAGCAGCTTAGGGACTAGCGTGGGCACAGATACGCAGTATTTT
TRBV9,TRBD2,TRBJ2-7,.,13,CASSAGLAGTQYF,TGTGCCAGCAGCGCCGGACTAGCGGGAACGCAGTACTTC
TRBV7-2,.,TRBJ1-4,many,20,CASSLAPTGSRSATNEKLFF,TGTGCCAGCAGCTTAGCGCCAACAGGGAGTAGAAGTGCAACTAATGAAAAACTGTTTTTT
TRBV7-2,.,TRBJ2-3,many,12,CATGGYTDTQYF,TGTGCCACGGGCGGATACACAGATACGCAGTATTTT
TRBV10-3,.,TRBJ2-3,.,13,CAISESNLDTQYF,TGTGCCATCAGTGAGTCGAATTTGGATACGCAGTATTTT
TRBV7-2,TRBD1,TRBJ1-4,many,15,CASSASGTGREKLFF,TGTGCCAGCAGCGCCTCCGGGACAGGGAGGGAAAAACTGTTTTTT
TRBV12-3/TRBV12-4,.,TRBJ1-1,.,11,CVSSVNTEAFF,TGTGTCAGCAGTGTGAACACTGAAGCTTTCTTT
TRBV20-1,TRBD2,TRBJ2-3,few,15,CSASRPGGNAHTQYF,TGCAGTGCTAGTCGGCCGGGGGGGAATGCCCATACGCAGTATTTT
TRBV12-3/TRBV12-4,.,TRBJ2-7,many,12,CASSFRGYEQYF,TGTGCCAGCAGTTTCCGGGGCTACGAGCAGTACTTC
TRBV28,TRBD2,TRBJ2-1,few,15,CASTPPGLQYNEQFF,TGTGCCAGCACCCCTCCGGGACTACAATACAATGAGCAGTTCTTC
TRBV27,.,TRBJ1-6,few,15,CASSTQGWYNSPLHF,TGTGCCAGCAGTACACAGGGTTGGTATAATTCACCCCTCCACTTT
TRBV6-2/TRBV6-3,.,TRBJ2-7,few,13,CASSYRQIYEQYF,TGTGCCAGCAGTTATAGACAGATCTACGAGCAGTACTTC
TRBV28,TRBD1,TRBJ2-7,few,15,CASSHSGQETYEQYF,TGTGCCAGCAGTCATTCGGGACAGGAAACCTACGAGCAGTACTTC
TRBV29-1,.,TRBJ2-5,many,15,CSVEEFFGARETQYF,TGCAGCGTTGAAGAATTTTTTGGGGCCAGGGAGACCCAGTACTTC
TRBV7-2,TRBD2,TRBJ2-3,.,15,CASSLRGSVTDTQYF,TGTGCCAGCAGCTTACGCGGGAGTGTCACAGATACGCAGTATTTT
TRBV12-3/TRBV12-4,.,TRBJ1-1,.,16,CASSFLGSKGNTEAFF,TGTGCCAGCAGTTTTCTGGGGTCTAAGGGGAACACTGAAGCTTTCTTT
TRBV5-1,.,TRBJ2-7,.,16,CASSLASGRMGSEQYF,TGCGCCAGCAGCTTGGCCTCCGGGAGAATGGGGTCCGAGCAGTACTTC
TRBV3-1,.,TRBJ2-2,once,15,CATSKLTLNTGELFF,TGTGCCACCTCCAAGCTGACTCTGAACACCGGGGAGCTGTTTTTT
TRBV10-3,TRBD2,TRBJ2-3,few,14,CAITSGGPTDTQYF,TGTGCCATCACTAGCGGGGGCCCCACAGATACGCAGTATTTT
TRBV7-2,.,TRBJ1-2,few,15,CASSLEGTHNYGYTF,TGTGCCAGCAGCTTAGAGGGGACCCATAACTATGGCTACACCTTC
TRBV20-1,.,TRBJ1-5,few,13,CSATIQGPQPQHF,TGCAGTGCTACCATACAGGGTCCTCAGCCCCAGCATTTT
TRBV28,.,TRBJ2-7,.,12,CASSLSGREQYF,TGTGCCAGCAGTTTGTCCGGTAGGGAGCAGTACTTC
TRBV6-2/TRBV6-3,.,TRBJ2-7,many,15,CASSYSTNSGPEQYF,TGTGCCAGCAGTTACTCAACGAACTCGGGGCCCGAGCAGTACTTC
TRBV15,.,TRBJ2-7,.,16,CATSRPAATGTYEQYF,TGTGCCACCAGCAGACCAGCAGCGACAGGAACCTACGAGCAGTACTTC
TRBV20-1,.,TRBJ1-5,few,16,CSARARSVYSNQPQHF,TGCAGTGCTAGAGCGAGGTCGGTGTATAGCAATCAGCCCCAGCATTTT
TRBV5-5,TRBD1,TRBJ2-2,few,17,CASSFYPGDRGAGELFF,TGTGCCAGCAGCTTCTACCCCGGGGACAGGGGAGCCGGGGAGCTGTTTTTT